The 10 T cell receptor beta chains listed next were all sequenced from one sample in a study of cytotoxic CD8 clonotypes in ibrutinib-treated CLL. The assay was immunoSEQ multiplex PCR, and TCRdb's table has in-frame clones only and misses some. The profile covers around 140,000 clones, with around three quarters appearing a single time and 25% to 30% taken by the ten largest. Sequenced here: PBMCs, sampled after 12 months of ibrutinib treatment. The receptors originated from a human donor with chronic lymphocytic leukemia.

This clone occurred a few times. The J gene is TRBJ1-6, the V gene TRBV10-3, with a tentative D call TRBD1 (5 bases). V was shortened by 4 bases and J by 11 bases, with 12 bases between the two germline ends. Germline CDR1 ENHRY, CDR2 SYGVKD. The CDR3 length is 13 residues. For the CDR3, the DNA is TGTGCCATCAGTGTAGGGGAAGCGGCACCCCTCCACTTT. Translated: CAISVGEAAPLHF.

This clone was seen only once. The rearrangement links TRBV9 to TRBJ1-1, with a possible D match to TRBD1 (6 bases). V was shortened by 3 bases and J by 2 bases, with 17 bases between the two germline ends. This CDR3 comprises 16 residues. Germline V gene lookup returns CDR1 SGDLS and CDR2 YYNGEE. The CDR3 DNA sequence: TGTGCCAGCAGCGCCCGAAAGGGGGGGGGTAACACTGAAGCTTTCTTT. Translated: CASSARKGGGNTEAFF.

This chain joins TRBV7-9 and TRBJ2-5; 8 positions match TRBD1. Germline V gives CDR1 SEHNR, CDR2 FQNEAQ (reference sequence). J lost 1 base, V lost 4 bases, and 14 bases had no gene match. This CDR3 region has 18 residues. CDR3 in amino acids: CASSSLTTGQGVQETQYF. The CDR3 region has the DNA TGTGCCAGCAGCTCTCTGACTACCGGACAGGGCGTCCAAGAGACCCAGTACTTC.

V gene TRBV10-3 combines with J gene TRBJ2-7; 12 bases map to TRBD2. V lost 6 bases and J lost 5; bases outside the gene matches: 5. CDR3 length: 14 residues. Looked up from germline, CDR1 is ENHRY and CDR2 is SYGVKD. The chain's CDR3 is CAISPLAGGNEQYF. The CDR3, as DNA: TGTGCCATCAGCCCCCTAGCGGGAGGGAACGAGCAGTACTTC.

A few counts support this clone. The genes are TRBV18 and TRBJ1-6; D is perhaps TRBD1 (5 bases). Trimming left V 6 bases short and J 8 bases short, with 11 bases between. The germline CDR1 and CDR2 sequences are KGHSH and LQKENI. The CDR3 has 13 amino acids. CDR3 in amino acids: CASSGQGDSPLHF. CDR3 coding DNA: TGTGCCAGCTCGGGCCAGGGCGATTCACCCCTCCACTTT. The full variable domain, its missing parts supplied by reference TRBV18 and TRBJ1-6, is NAGVMQNPRHLVRRRGQEARLRCSPMKGHSHVYWYRQLPEEGLKFMVYLQKENIIDESGMPKERFSAEFPKEGPSILRIQQVVRGDSAAYFCASSGQGDSPLHFGNGTRLTVT.

This chain links TRBV5-5 with TRBJ2-7; no reliable D call. CDR1 and CDR2 from the germline V gene are SGHKS and YYEKEE (reference sequence). This CDR3 is 15 amino acids long. V was pared by 0 bases and J by 0 bases, with 10 bases between. CDR3 protein: CASSLVQLSSYEQYF. CDR3 sequence (DNA): TGTGCCAGCAGCTTGGTCCAGCTGAGCTCCTACGAGCAGTACTTC.

J is TRBJ2-5 and V is TRBV7-8; D is perhaps TRBD1 (6 bases). In germline, CDR1 is SGHVS, CDR2 FQNEAQ. The CDR3 contains 14 residues. V dropped 2 bases and J dropped 3 bases, with 10 bases sitting between them. The CDR3 DNA is TGTGCCAGCAGCTTATCAGGGGCCAAAGAGACCCAGTACTTC. As protein: CASSLSGAKETQYF.

This chain connects TRBV7-9 to TRBJ2-5; a possible D gene is TRBD1 (6 bases). CDR1 is SEHNR and CDR2 is FQNEAQ in the germline V gene (reference sequence). Trimming removed 4 bases at V and 4 bases at J, with 13 bases between. The CDR3 has 14 amino acids. The CDR3 is CASSWQGSGETQYF. The CDR3 nucleotides read TGTGCCAGCAGCTGGCAGGGGTCCGGAGAGACCCAGTACTTC. Filled out from reference TRBV7-9 and TRBJ2-5, the complete variable domain reads DTGVSQNPRHKITKRGQNVTFRCDPISEHNRLYWYRQTLGQGPEFLTYFQNEAQLEKSRLLSDRFSAERPKGSFSTLEIQRTEQGDSAMYLCASSWQGSGETQYFGPGTRLLVL.

The CDR3 protein is CASSFLGGREDTEAFF. CDR3 bases: TGTGCCAGCAGCTTTCTCGGGGGGCGCGAGGACACTGAAGCTTTCTTT. V usage is TRBV7-9 and J usage is TRBJ1-1; tentatively, D is TRBD1 (6 bases). V was pared by 3 bases and J by 3 bases, with 17 bases between. Per the germline V gene, CDR1 is SEHNR and CDR2 is FQNEAQ (reference sequence). The CDR3 is 16 amino acids.

This clone was found a few times. V gene TRBV6-5 combines with J gene TRBJ2-3, with TRBD1 matching over 8 bases. V gave up 6 bases and J gave up 4 bases; unmatched junction bases: 6. The CDR3 is 14 amino acids. CDR1 is MNHEY and CDR2 is SVGAGI in the germline V gene. Here the CDR3 DNA reads TGTGCCAGCAGGGCAGGGGGCGAGGCAGATACGCAGTATTTT. This sequence encodes CASRAGGEADTQYF.